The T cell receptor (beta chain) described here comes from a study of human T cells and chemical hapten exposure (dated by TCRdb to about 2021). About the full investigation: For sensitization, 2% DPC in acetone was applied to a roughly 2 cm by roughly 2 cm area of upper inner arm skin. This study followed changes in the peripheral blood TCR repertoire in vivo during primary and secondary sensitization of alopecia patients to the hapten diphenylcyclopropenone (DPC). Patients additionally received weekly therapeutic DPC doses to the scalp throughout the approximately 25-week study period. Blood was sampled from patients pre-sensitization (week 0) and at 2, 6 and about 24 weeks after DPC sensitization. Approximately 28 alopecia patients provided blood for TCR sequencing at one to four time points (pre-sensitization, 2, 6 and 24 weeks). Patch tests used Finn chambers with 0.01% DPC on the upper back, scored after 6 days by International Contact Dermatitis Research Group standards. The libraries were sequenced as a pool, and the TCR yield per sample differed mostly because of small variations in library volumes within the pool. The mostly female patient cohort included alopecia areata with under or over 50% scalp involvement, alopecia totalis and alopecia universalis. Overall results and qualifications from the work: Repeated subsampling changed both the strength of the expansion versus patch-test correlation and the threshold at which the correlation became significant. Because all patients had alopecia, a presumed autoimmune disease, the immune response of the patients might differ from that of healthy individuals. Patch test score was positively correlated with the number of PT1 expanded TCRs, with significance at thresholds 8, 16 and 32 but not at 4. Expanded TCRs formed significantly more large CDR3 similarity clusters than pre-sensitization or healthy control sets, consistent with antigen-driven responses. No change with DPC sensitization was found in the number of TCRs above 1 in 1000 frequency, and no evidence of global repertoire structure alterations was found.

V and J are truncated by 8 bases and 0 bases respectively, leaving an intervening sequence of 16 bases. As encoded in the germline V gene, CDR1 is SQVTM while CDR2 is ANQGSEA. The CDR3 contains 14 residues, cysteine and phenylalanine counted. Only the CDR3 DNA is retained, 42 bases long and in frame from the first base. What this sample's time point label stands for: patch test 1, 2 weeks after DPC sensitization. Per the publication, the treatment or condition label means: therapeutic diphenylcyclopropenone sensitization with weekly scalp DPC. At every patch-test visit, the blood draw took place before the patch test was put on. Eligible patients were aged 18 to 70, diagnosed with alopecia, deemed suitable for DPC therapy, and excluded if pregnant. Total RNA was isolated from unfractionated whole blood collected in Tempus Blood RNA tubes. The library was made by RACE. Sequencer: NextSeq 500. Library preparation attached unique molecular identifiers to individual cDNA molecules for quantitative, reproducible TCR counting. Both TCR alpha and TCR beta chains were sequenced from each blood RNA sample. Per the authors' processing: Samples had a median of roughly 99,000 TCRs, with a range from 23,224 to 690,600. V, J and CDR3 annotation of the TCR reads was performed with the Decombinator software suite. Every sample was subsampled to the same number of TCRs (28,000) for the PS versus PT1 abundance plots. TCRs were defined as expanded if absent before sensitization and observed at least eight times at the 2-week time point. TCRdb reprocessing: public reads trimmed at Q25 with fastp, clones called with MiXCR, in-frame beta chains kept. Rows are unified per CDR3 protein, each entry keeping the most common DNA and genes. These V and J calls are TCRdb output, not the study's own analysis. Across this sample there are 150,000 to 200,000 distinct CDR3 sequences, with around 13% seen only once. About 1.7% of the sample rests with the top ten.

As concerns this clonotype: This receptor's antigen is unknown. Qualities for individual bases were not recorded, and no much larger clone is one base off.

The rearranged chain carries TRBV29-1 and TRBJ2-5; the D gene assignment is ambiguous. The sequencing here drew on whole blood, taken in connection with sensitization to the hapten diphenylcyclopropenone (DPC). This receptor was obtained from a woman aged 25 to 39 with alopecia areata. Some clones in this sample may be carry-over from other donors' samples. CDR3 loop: CSHNRLANQETQYF. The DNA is TGCAGCCATAACCGATTAGCCAACCAAGAGACCCAGTACTTC.